These 5 T cell receptor beta chains originate from one sample sequenced in a study of shared clonotypes between healthy human individuals. Terminally differentiated effector memory CD45RA+ cells were excluded by CCR7 positive selection of CD45RO-negative cells. TCRdb's copy holds only in-frame clones and misses some; the assay was immunoSEQ multiplex PCR. The sample lists about 700,000 clones; 92% were seen once. Material for sequencing was naive CD8+ T cells sorted from blood. The receptors shown here come from a man between 25 and 39 years old in good health.

Note on this clone: One end of the junction does not line up with germline, which may come from a read error. The J gene is TRBJ2-7, the V gene TRBV6-1; D gene ambiguous. Germline CDR1 and CDR2: MNHNS and SASEGT. CDR3 length: 10 residues. The CDR3 reads CASSGVEVGF. CDR3 nucleotide sequence: TGTGCCAGCAGCGGTGTAGAGGTAGGGTTC.

The chain recombines TRBV28 with TRBJ2-7; no definite D call. Trimming took 8 bases from V and 3 from J, leaving 11 bases between them. The germline CDR1 and CDR2 sequences are MDHEN and SYDVKM. The CDR3 consists of 12 residues. Here the CDR3 DNA reads TGTGCCAGCCACACACAAAGCTACGAGCAGTACTTC. As protein: CASHTQSYEQYF.

The genes are TRBV10-2 and TRBJ2-2; tentatively, D is TRBD2 (6 bases). Between the trimmed V and J ends, which lost 2 bases and 0 bases, there was a span of 22 bases. Germline V gene data show CDR1 as WSHSY and CDR2 as SAAADI. This CDR3 contains 20 residues. CDR3 in amino acids: CASSEAPIIAVPTNTGELFF. The CDR3, as DNA: TGCGCCAGCAGTGAGGCCCCCATAATAGCGGTACCAACGAACACCGGGGAGCTGTTTTTT.

The chain combines TRBV6-5 with TRBJ2-1, with D possibly matching TRBD2 (7 bases). V gave up 8 bases and J gave up 4 bases, with 15 bases separating them. Germline values: CDR1 MNHEY, CDR2 SVGAGI. This CDR3 is built from 14 residues. CDR3 in amino acids: CASGGAGAYNEQFF. The DNA for the CDR3 is TGTGCCAGCGGGGGTGCGGGGGCATACAATGAGCAGTTCTTC.

The V gene is TRBV7-9, the J gene TRBJ2-2; 7 bases line up with TRBD2. The germline V gene has CDR1 SEHNR and CDR2 FQNEAQ (reference sequence). The CDR3 is 17 amino acids. With V trimmed by 1 base and J by 4 bases, 9 bases remained unmatched. CDR3 loop: CASSLVVASGATGELFF. CDR3 sequence (DNA): TGTGCCAGCAGCTTAGTCGTCGCTAGCGGAGCCACCGGGGAGCTGTTTTTT.